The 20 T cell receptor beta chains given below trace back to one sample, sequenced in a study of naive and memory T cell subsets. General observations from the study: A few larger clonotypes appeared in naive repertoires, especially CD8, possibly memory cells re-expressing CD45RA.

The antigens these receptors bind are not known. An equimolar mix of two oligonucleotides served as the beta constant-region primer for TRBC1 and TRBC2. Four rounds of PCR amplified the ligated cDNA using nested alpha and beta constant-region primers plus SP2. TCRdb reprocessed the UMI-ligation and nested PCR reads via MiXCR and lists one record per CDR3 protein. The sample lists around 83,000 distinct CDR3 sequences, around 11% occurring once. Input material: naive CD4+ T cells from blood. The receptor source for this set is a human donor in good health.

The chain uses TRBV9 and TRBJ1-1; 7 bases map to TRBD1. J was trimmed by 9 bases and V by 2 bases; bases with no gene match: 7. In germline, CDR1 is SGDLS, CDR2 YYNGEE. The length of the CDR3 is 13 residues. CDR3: CASSVSRQGKAFF. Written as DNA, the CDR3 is TGTGCCAGCAGCGTCTCCCGACAGGGAAAAGCTTTCTTT.

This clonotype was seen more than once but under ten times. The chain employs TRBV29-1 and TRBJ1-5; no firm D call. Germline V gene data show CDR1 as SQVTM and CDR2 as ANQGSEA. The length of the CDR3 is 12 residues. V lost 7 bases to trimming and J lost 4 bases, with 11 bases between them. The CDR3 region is CSAQDRNQPQHF. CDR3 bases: TGCAGCGCGCAAGACCGGAATCAGCCCCAGCATTTT.

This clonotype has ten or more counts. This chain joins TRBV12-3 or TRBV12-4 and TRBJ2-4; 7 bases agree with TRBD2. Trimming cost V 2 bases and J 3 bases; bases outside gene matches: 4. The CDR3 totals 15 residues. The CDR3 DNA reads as TGTGCCAGCAGTTTAACCCCGGGGGGCAAAAACATTCAGTACTTC. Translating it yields CASSLTPGGKNIQYF.

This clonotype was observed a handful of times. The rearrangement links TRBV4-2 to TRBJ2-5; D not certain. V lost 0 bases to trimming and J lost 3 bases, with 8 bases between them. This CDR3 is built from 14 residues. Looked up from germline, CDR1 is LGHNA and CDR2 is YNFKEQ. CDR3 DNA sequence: TGTGCCAGCAGCCAAGATGGAAGTAAAGAGACCCAGTACTTC. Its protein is CASSQDGSKETQYF.

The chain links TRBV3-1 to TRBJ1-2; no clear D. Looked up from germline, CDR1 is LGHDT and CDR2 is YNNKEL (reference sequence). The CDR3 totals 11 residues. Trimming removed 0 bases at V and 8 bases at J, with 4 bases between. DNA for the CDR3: TGTGCCAGCAGCCAAGATGGCGGCTACACCTTC. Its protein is CASSQDGGYTF.

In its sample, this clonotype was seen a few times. The CDR3 bases are TGTGCCAGCAGCGTGCCGGAATTGGGCTCTAATTCACCCCTCCACTTT. Amino acids: CASSVPELGSNSPLHF. J is TRBJ1-6 and V is TRBV7-9; the D is unclear. Germline CDR1 reads SEHNR; CDR2 reads FQNEAQ (reference sequence). The CDR3 covers 16 residues. V dropped 5 bases and J dropped 6 bases, with 17 bases sitting between them.

The CDR3 reads CSARDPTVGVSGETQYF. CDR3 sequence (DNA): TGCAGTGCTAGAGATCCGACAGTTGGGGTTTCTGGAGAGACCCAGTACTTC. This chain joins TRBV20-1 and TRBJ2-5; maybe TRBD1 (5 bases). This CDR3 is 17 amino acids long. V lost 0 bases and J 4 bases, leaving 21 bases between the germline ends. Germline V gene data show CDR1 as DFQATT and CDR2 as SNEGSKA (reference sequence).

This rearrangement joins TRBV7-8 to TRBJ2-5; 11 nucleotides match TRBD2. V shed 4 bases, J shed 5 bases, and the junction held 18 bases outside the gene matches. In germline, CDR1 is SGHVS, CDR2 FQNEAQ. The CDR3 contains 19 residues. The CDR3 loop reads CASSSLSGGGPQAGETQYF. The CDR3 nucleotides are TGTGCCAGCAGCTCTCTTAGCGGGGGGGGGCCCCAAGCGGGGGAGACCCAGTACTTC.

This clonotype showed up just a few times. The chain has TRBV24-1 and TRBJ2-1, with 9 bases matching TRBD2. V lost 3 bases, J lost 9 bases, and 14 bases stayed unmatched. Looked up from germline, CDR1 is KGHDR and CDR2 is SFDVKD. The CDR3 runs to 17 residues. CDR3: CATSDPPVSAGGGEQFF. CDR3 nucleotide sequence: TGTGCCACCAGTGATCCCCCTGTTTCGGCGGGAGGGGGTGAGCAGTTCTTC.

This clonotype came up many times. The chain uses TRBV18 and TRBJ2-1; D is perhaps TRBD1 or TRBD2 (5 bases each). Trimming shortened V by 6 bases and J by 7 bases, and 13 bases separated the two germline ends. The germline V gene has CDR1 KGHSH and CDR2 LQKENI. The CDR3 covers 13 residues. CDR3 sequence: CASSQAWGNEQFF. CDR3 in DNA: TGTGCCAGCTCGCAGGCGTGGGGGAATGAGCAGTTCTTC.

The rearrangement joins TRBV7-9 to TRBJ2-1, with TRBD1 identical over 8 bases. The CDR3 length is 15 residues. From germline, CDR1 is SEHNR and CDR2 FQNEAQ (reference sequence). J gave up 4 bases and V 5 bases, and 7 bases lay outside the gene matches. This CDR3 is CASSPTGAPYNEQFF. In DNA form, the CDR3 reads TGTGCCAGCAGCCCGACAGGGGCTCCATACAATGAGCAGTTCTTC.

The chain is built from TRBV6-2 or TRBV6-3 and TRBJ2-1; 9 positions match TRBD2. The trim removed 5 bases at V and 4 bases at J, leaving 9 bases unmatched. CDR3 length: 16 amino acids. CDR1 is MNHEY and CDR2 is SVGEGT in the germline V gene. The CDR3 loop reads CASSPLLAGGYNEQFF. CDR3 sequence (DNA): TGTGCCAGCAGTCCGTTGTTGGCGGGGGGGTACAATGAGCAGTTCTTC.

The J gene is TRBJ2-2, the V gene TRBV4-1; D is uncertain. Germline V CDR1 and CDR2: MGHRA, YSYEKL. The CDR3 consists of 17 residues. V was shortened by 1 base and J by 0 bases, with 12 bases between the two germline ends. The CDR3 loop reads CASSQGSGFSNTGELFF. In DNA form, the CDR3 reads TGCGCCAGCAGCCAAGGATCCGGATTCTCGAACACCGGGGAGCTGTTTTTT.

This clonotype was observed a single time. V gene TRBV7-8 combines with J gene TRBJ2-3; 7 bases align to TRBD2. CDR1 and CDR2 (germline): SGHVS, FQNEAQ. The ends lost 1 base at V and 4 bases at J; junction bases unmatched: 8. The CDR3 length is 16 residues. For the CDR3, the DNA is TGTGCCAGCAGCTTAGAACCCGGGAGGAGGGCAGATACGCAGTATTTT. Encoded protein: CASSLEPGRRADTQYF.

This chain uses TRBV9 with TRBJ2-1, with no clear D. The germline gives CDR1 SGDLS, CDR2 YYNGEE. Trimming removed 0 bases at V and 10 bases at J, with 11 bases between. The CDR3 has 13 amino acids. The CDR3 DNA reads TGTGCCAGCAGCGTAGGGATGGCAGAGGAGCAGTTCTTC. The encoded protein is CASSVGMAEEQFF.

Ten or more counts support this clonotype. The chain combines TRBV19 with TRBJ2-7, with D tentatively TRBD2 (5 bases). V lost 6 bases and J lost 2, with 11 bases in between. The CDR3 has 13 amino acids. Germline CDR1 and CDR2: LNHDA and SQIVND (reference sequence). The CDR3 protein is CASSNTGTYEQYF. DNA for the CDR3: TGTGCCAGTAGCAACACCGGGACCTACGAGCAGTACTTC.

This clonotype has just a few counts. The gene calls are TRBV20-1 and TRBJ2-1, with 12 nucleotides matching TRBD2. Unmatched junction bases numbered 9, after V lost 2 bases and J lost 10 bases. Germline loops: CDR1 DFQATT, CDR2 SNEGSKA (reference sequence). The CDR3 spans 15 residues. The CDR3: CSARKTSGRGGEQFF. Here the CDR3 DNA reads TGCAGTGCTAGAAAGACTAGCGGGAGAGGGGGAGAGCAGTTCTTC.

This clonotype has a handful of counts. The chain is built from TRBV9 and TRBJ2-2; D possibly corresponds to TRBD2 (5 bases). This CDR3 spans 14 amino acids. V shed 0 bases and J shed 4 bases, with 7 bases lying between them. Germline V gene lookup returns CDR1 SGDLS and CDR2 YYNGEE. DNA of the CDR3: TGTGCCAGCAGCGTAGTCAGCGGCACCGGGGAGCTGTTTTTT. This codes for CASSVVSGTGELFF.

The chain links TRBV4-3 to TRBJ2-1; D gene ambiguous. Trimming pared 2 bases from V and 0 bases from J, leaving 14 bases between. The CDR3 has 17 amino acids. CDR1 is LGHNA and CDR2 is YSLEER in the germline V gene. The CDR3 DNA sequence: TGCGCCAGCAGCCAACACGGGCCGGATAGCTCCTACAATGAGCAGTTCTTC. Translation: CASSQHGPDSSYNEQFF.

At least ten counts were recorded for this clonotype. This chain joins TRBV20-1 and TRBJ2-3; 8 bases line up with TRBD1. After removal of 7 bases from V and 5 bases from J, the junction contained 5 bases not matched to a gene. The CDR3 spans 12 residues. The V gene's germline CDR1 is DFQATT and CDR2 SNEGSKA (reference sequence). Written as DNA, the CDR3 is TGCAGTGGTCGACAGGGGAGAGATACGCAGTATTTT. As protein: CSGRQGRDTQYF.